What follows are 25 T cell receptor beta chains derived from one specimen sequenced in a study of blood T cell repertoires in COVID-19. The data were produced by immunoSEQ multiplex PCR, yet TCRdb's version contains in-frame clones alone and is incomplete. The table has 250,000 to 300,000 clones, around 86% seen once. Source material: peripheral blood. The receptor source for this set is a man over 45 with acute or convalescent COVID-19.

The CDR3 spells CASSLIPEDEQYF. Here the CDR3 DNA reads TGTGCCAGCAGCTTAATCCCCGAGGACGAGCAGTACTTC. The chain couples TRBV7-8 to TRBJ2-7; D remains unclear. Germline V gene data show CDR1 as SGHVS and CDR2 as FQNEAQ. The CDR3 runs to 13 residues. Trimming left V 2 bases short and J 5 bases short, with 10 bases between.

The chain employs TRBV9 and TRBJ1-1; D might be TRBD1 (5 bases). V lost 4 bases, J lost 4 bases, and 8 bases lay in between. The CDR3 is made up of 12 amino acids. The germline CDR1 and CDR2 sequences are SGDLS and YYNGEE. The CDR3 coding sequence is TGTGCCAGCAGCCAGGGATTCACTGAAGCTTTCTTT. It encodes CASSQGFTEAFF.

This chain uses TRBV2 with TRBJ2-5; 7 nucleotides match TRBD2. The V segment lost 6 bases and the J segment 3 bases; nucleotides outside the gene matches: 4. There are 13 residues in the CDR3. The germline gives CDR1 SNHLY, CDR2 FYNNEI. The chain's CDR3 is CASRGGGEETQYF. In nucleotides, the CDR3 is TGTGCCAGCAGGGGCGGGGGTGAAGAGACCCAGTACTTC.

V gene TRBV30 combines with J gene TRBJ2-4, with D perhaps TRBD1 (5 bases). Germline CDR1 GTSNPN, CDR2 SVGIG (reference sequence). The germline V and J ends were trimmed by 1 base and 1 base, with 14 bases remaining between them. CDR3 length: 16 residues. The CDR3 sequence: CAWSDTTVGAKNIQYF. CDR3 nucleotide sequence: TGTGCCTGGAGTGACACGACAGTTGGGGCCAAAAACATTCAGTACTTC.

This sequence joins TRBV28 and TRBJ1-5; TRBD1 is a possible D gene (6 bases). Germline V CDR1 and CDR2: MDHEN, SYDVKM. Trimming left V 5 bases short and J 4 bases short, with 15 bases between. This CDR3 comprises 15 residues. The CDR3 loop is CASSESGGGNQPQHF. CDR3 bases: TGTGCCAGCAGTGAGTCGGGGGGCGGGAATCAGCCCCAGCATTTT.

The chain has TRBV10-3 and TRBJ2-7; TRBD1 might be the D (6 bases). CDR1 and CDR2 (germline): ENHRY, SYGVKD. Deletions cut 2 bases from V and 0 bases from J, with 14 bases between. The length of the CDR3 is 16 residues. CDR3 loop: CAISEPRTGSSYEQYF. CDR3 in DNA: TGTGCCATCAGTGAGCCCCGAACAGGGAGCTCCTACGAGCAGTACTTC.

This clone was recorded a few times. The chain couples TRBV12-3 or TRBV12-4 to TRBJ1-1; possibly TRBD1 for D (6 bases). V lost 4 bases, J lost 11 bases, and 14 bases lay in between. The CDR3 covers 12 residues. The CDR3 DNA is TGTGCCAGCAGTTATAGGACAGTGGAGGCTTTCTTT. Its translation: CASSYRTVEAFF.

The chain couples TRBV7-9 to TRBJ1-3; D is ambiguous. Germline V gives CDR1 SEHNR, CDR2 FQNEAQ (reference sequence). This CDR3 has 16 residues. Trimming left V 2 bases short and J 0 bases short, with 11 bases between. This CDR3 reads CASSLSSVPSGNTIYF. The CDR3 DNA follows: TGTGCCAGCAGCTTAAGCTCGGTCCCCTCTGGAAACACCATATATTTT.

The chain uses TRBV19 and TRBJ1-5; 7 nucleotides match TRBD1. CDR1 and CDR2 (germline): LNHDA, SQIVND (reference sequence). The CDR3 is 16 residues long. Trimming cost V 2 bases and J 4 bases; bases outside gene matches: 8. The CDR3 region has the DNA TGTGCCAGTAGTATAAACCCCGGGACAGTTAATCAGCCCCAGCATTTT. Translation: CASSINPGTVNQPQHF.

This chain uses TRBV5-4 with TRBJ2-3, with D perhaps TRBD2 (6 bases). The CDR3 contains 15 residues. Germline V CDR1 and CDR2: SGHNT, YYREEE (reference sequence). V was clipped by 0 bases and J by 3 bases, with 11 bases between them. CDR3 residues: CASSLGGGGTDTQYF. The CDR3 region has the DNA TGTGCCAGCAGCTTGGGAGGTGGGGGGACAGATACGCAGTATTTT.

V usage is TRBV27 and J usage is TRBJ2-1; 13 nucleotides agree with TRBD2. Trimming at V came to 5 bases and at J to 4 bases, leaving 11 bases not matched to a gene. CDR3 length: 18 amino acids. Germline V lookup: CDR1 MNHEY, CDR2 SMNVEV (reference sequence). CDR3 sequence: CASSPRTSGGRDYNEQFF. The CDR3 region has the DNA TGTGCCAGCAGTCCACGGACTAGCGGGGGCCGCGATTACAATGAGCAGTTCTTC.

CDR3 sequence (DNA): TGCGCCAGCAGCGGGGGCGGGAACACCGGGGAGCTGTTTTTT. This sequence encodes CASSGGGNTGELFF. The chain carries TRBV5-1 and TRBJ2-2; D might be TRBD1 (6 bases). CDR3 length: 14 residues. Looked up from germline, CDR1 is SGHRS and CDR2 is YFSETQ. Trimming stripped 4 bases from V and 1 base from J, with 8 bases between.

The V call is TRBV18, the J call TRBJ2-3; D is perhaps TRBD1 (6 bases). The germline V gene encodes CDR1 KGHSH and CDR2 LQKENI. The CDR3 has 20 residues. Trimming left V 1 base short and J 4 bases short, with 27 bases between. The CDR3 here is CASSPRVSQGGILSADTQYF. CDR3 bases: TGTGCCAGCTCACCACGGGTTTCACAGGGCGGTATACTGAGTGCAGATACGCAGTATTTT.

The chain recombines TRBV5-6 with TRBJ2-3; 8 nucleotides align to TRBD1. The CDR3 contains 17 residues. V shed 0 bases, J shed 6 bases, and the junction held 12 bases outside the gene matches. Germline loops: CDR1 SGHDT, CDR2 YYEEEE. CDR3: CASSLGWTGPNWDTQYF. Here the CDR3 DNA reads TGTGCCAGCAGCTTGGGGTGGACAGGGCCTAATTGGGATACGCAGTATTTT.

This chain uses TRBV5-1 with TRBJ1-6; 8 bases line up with TRBD1. From germline, CDR1 is SGHRS and CDR2 YFSETQ. V dropped 5 bases and J dropped 5; count of bases not matched to a gene: 3. The CDR3 extends over 14 amino acids. The CDR3 reads CASRETGDNSPLHF. The CDR3 bases are TGCGCCAGCAGAGAGACAGGGGATAATTCACCCCTCCACTTT.

The chain carries TRBV5-1 and TRBJ2-3, with TRBD1 matching 9 bases. The CDR3 consists of 16 residues. Looked up from germline, CDR1 is SGHRS and CDR2 is YFSETQ. The V and J ends lost 1 base and 6 bases, in that order; junction bases with no gene match: 9. CDR3 in DNA: TGCGCCAGCAGCTTGAATCCGGGACAGGGCTTCGATACGCAGTATTTT. As protein: CASSLNPGQGFDTQYF.

V usage is TRBV4-2 and J usage is TRBJ2-7; TRBD2 aligns across 7 bases. J lost 4 bases, V lost 4 bases, and 7 bases had no gene match. Looked up from germline, CDR1 is LGHNA and CDR2 is YNFKEQ. This CDR3 is 14 amino acids long. CDR3 sequence (DNA): TGTGCCAGCAGCCGAGGGGAGGGCGGATACGAGCAGTACTTC. It is translated as CASSRGEGGYEQYF.

The chain recombines TRBV15 with TRBJ2-7, with 10 nucleotides matching TRBD1. The CDR3 extends over 15 amino acids. After removal of 3 bases from V and 3 bases from J, the junction contained 5 bases not matched to a gene. Germline CDR1 is LNHNV and CDR2 is YYDKDF (reference sequence). Here the CDR3 reads CATSSRDRGHYEQYF. CDR3 nucleotides: TGTGCCACCAGCAGCCGGGACAGGGGACACTACGAGCAGTACTTC.

The rearrangement links TRBV27 to TRBJ2-7, with 7 bases aligning to TRBD2. CDR1 and CDR2 from the germline V gene are MNHEY and SMNVEV (reference sequence). V was pared by 5 bases and J by 0 bases, with 10 bases of the junction left unmatched. The CDR3 loop spans 16 amino acids. DNA of the CDR3: TGTGCCAGCAGTCCTAGTATGGGAGGGCGCTCCTACGAGCAGTACTTC. Translation gives CASSPSMGGRSYEQYF.

This clone was counted many times. The chain recombines TRBV11-2 with TRBJ2-1, with D possibly matching TRBD2 (7 bases). This CDR3 is 15 amino acids long. Germline-derived CDR1 and CDR2 are SGHAT and FQNNGV. Trimming stripped 0 bases from V and 3 bases from J, with 9 bases between. The CDR3 DNA is TGTGCCAGCAGCTTAGAAGGGGGGGTCTACAATGAGCAGTTCTTC. It specifies CASSLEGGVYNEQFF.

This clone has just one count. The V and J genes are TRBV15 and TRBJ1-5; TRBD1 matches at 8 bases. V dropped 0 bases and J dropped 9; count of bases not matched to a gene: 19. The length of the CDR3 is 19 residues. Per the germline V gene, CDR1 is LNHNV and CDR2 is YYDKDF (reference sequence). The CDR3 DNA reads TGTGCCACCAGCAGAGACAGCCCAATATCCCGACAGGGGACTGGGCCCCAGCATTTT. Its protein product is CATSRDSPISRQGTGPQHF.

The chain combines TRBV3-1 (or the pseudogene TRBV3-2) with TRBJ1-2; D not resolved. The CDR3 covers 15 residues. CDR1 is LGHDT and CDR2 is YNNKEL in the germline V gene (reference sequence). Trimming pared 6 bases from V and 7 bases from J, leaving 21 bases between. CDR3 sequence reads: CASSPHAEGSRGYTF. In nucleotides, the CDR3 is TGTGCCAGCAGTCCACACGCCGAGGGATCTCGTGGCTACACCTTC.

This chain uses TRBV9 with TRBJ1-5, with D perhaps matching TRBD1 (5 bases). The CDR3 loop spans 14 amino acids. The V end was cut by 1 base, the J end by 3 bases, with 8 bases between. The V gene's germline CDR1 is SGDLS and CDR2 YYNGEE. DNA of the CDR3: TGTGCCAGCAGCGTATCTGGGGCCAATCAGCCCCAGCATTTT. This translates into CASSVSGANQPQHF. The complete variable domain, with remaining parts taken from reference TRBV9 and TRBJ1-5, reads DSGVTQTPKHLITATGQRVTLRCSPRSGDLSVYWYQQSLDQGLQFLIQYYNGEERAKGNILERFSAQQFPDLHSELNLSSLELGDSALYFCASSVSGANQPQHFGDGTRLSIL.

In its sample, this clone was seen once. The rearrangement uses TRBV5-5 and TRBJ1-6; D is unresolved. V was pared by 0 bases and J by 6 bases, with 7 bases between. CDR3 length: 14 residues. Germline CDR1 is SGHKS and CDR2 is YYEKEE (reference sequence). The CDR3 DNA sequence: TGTGCCAGCAGCTTGGGGCAGGCTAATTCACCCCTCCACTTT. Translating gives CASSLGQANSPLHF.

This chain links TRBV4-1 with TRBJ1-5, with TRBD1 matching over 7 bases. CDR3 length: 14 amino acids. CDR1 MGHRA and CDR2 YSYEKL come from the germline V gene. The ends lost 3 bases at V and 5 bases at J; junction bases unmatched: 4. Here the CDR3 DNA reads TGCGCCAGCAGCCACCCAACAGGGGATCAGCCCCAGCATTTT. This sequence encodes CASSHPTGDQPQHF.